The entry below gives a single T cell receptor (beta chain) sequence along with its context. What it recognizes is unknown. Sequenced by immunoSEQ multiplex PCR; TCRdb stores in-frame clones only, minus some. Of 90,000 to 130,000 clones in the sample, about 92% are singletons; the top ten hold less than 4%. The data are from a study of CD4+ T cells in melanoma. General study findings and limits: Reportedly, melanoma neoantigen-specific CD4+ T cells showed varied differentiation states. CD8+ T cell, macrophage and B cell function reportedly correlated with neoantigen-specific CD4+ T cells.

The sequenced sample consisted of peripheral blood. The origin of this receptor is a human donor with melanoma.

The CDR3 reads CASSPIRNTEAFF. Written as DNA, the CDR3 is TGTGCCAGCTCACCCATTAGGAACACTGAAGCTTTCTTT. The V and J genes are TRBV18 and TRBJ1-1; no reliable D call. Germline loops: CDR1 KGHSH, CDR2 LQKENI. The V end was cut by 3 bases, the J end by 1 base, with 6 bases between. The CDR3 sequence is 13 residues long.